A selection of T cell receptor beta chains follows, all from one sample in a study of T-cell reconstitution after alpha-beta-depleted transplantation in children. TCRdb re-called the PCR reads through MiXCR, storing one row per CDR3 protein. The data hold 150,000 to 250,000 distinct CDR3 sequences, with more than 14% observed a single time. The material sequenced was PBMCs from the stem cell graft donor, taken from the stem cell graft. Receptors were obtained from a human donor who donated a stem cell graft to a child with acute lymphoblastic leukemia. The conserved cysteine and the conserved F or W are not part of the CDR3 here.

j_call v_call cdr3_aa
TRBJ2-1 TRBV5-1 ASSSALQGGVQF
TRBJ1-1 TRBV29-1 SVIKQGTEAF
TRBJ2-3 TRBV28 AMGPRPPTDTQY
TRBJ1-5 TRBV29-1 SVEDPGSNQPQH
TRBJ2-2 TRBV6-5 ASRGQANTGELF
TRBJ2-3 TRBV5-1 ATHQGSGRSDTQY
TRBJ2-7 TRBV29-1 SVFKNYEQY
TRBJ2-5 TRBV29-1 SVVRAGKTQY
TRBJ2-5 TRBV6-2/TRBV6-3 ATKLLAGGRGHPETQY
TRBJ1-1 TRBV5-1 ASSPTPRTEAF
TRBJ2-1 TRBV12-3/TRBV12-4 ASSLARGRADNEQF
TRBJ2-7 TRBV12-3/TRBV12-4 ASSLAGDSYEQY
TRBJ2-1 TRBV24-1 ATSDGGTGIYNEQF
TRBJ1-3 TRBV12-3/TRBV12-4 ASRIYRGLSGNTIY
TRBJ2-1 TRBV5-1 ASSLDPSGNYNEQF
TRBJ2-7 TRBV5-1 ASSSRDSGNYEQY
TRBJ2-3 TRBV3-1 ASSPGTSGADTQY